A single sample gave rise to the 22 T cell receptor beta chains below, sequenced in a study of blood T cell repertoires in COVID-19. The repertoire was sequenced with immunoSEQ multiplex PCR; TCRdb's copy has only in-frame clones and lacks some. The sample has about 190,000 clones, 85% to 90% seen once. Sequencing input: peripheral blood. Receptors were obtained from a man over 45 with acute or convalescent COVID-19.

The chain joins TRBV27 to TRBJ2-3; D is unresolved. The germline CDR1 and CDR2 sequences are MNHEY and SMNVEV (reference sequence). Trimming stripped 0 bases from V and 4 bases from J, with 14 bases between. The CDR3 runs 16 residues. DNA of the CDR3: TGTGCCAGCAGTTTATCGCCCAAAGTACAATCAGATACGCAGTATTTT. Translating gives CASSLSPKVQSDTQYF.

The genes are TRBV6-5 and TRBJ1-3, with TRBD1 identical over 7 bases. Germline trimming cut 10 bases from V and 2 bases from J; bases unmatched to any gene: 5. CDR3 length: 13 amino acids. In germline, CDR1 is MNHEY, CDR2 SVGAGI. Here the CDR3 DNA reads TGTGCCACCAACAGGGGCCCTGGAAACACCATATATTTT. It is translated as CATNRGPGNTIYF.

This clone was observed a single time. The genes are TRBV28 and TRBJ1-2; 7 bases match TRBD1. From germline, CDR1 is MDHEN and CDR2 SYDVKM. The ends lost 6 bases at V and 2 bases at J; junction bases unmatched: 6. The CDR3 is made up of 14 amino acids. The CDR3 nucleotides read TGTGCCAGCAGCGCGACAGGGTTGAACTATGGCTACACCTTC. Translation: CASSATGLNYGYTF.

The V call is TRBV5-1, the J call TRBJ2-7; D not resolved. This CDR3 is built from 13 residues. Germline CDR1 SGHRS, CDR2 YFSETQ. V was pared by 2 bases and J by 1 base, with 7 bases between. This CDR3 reads CASSFERSYEQYF. CDR3 nucleotide sequence: TGCGCCAGCAGCTTTGAGAGGTCCTACGAGCAGTACTTC.

J is TRBJ2-2 and V is TRBV11-2, with D unresolved. This CDR3 comprises 15 residues. V gave up 1 base and J gave up 1 base, with 7 bases separating them. Looked up from germline, CDR1 is SGHAT and CDR2 is FQNNGV. The CDR3 DNA follows: TGTGCCAGCAGCTTAGTTTCCCTGAACACCGGGGAGCTGTTTTTT. It yields the protein CASSLVSLNTGELFF.

This sequence joins TRBV18 and TRBJ1-4; D unresolved. The CDR3 has 15 residues. V lost 4 bases and J 0 bases, leaving 9 bases between the germline ends. CDR1 is KGHSH, CDR2 LQKENI, per germline. The CDR3 region has the DNA TGTGCCAGCTCACTAGTCGGAGCAACTAATGAAAAACTGTTTTTT. This codes for CASSLVGATNEKLFF.

The chain employs TRBV19 and TRBJ2-3, with a possible D match to TRBD2 (6 bases). Trimming removed 6 bases at V and 0 bases at J, with 10 bases between. Germline CDR1 LNHDA, CDR2 SQIVND (reference sequence). CDR3 length: 14 residues. CDR3 sequence (DNA): TGTGCCAGTAGGCGGGAAGAAAGCACAGATACGCAGTATTTT. Encoded protein: CASRREESTDTQYF. The whole variable domain, remainder taken from reference TRBV19 and TRBJ2-3, is DGGITQSPKYLFRKEGQNVTLSCEQNLNHDAMYWYRQDPGQGLRLIYYSQIVNDFQKGDIAEGYSVSREKKESFPLTVTSAQKNPTAFYLCASRREESTDTQYFGPGTRLTVL.

This clone was detected only once. This rearrangement joins TRBV6-6 to TRBJ1-5, with 8 bases fitting TRBD1. The V and J ends lost 7 bases and 4 bases, in that order; junction bases with no gene match: 6. CDR3 size: 14 residues. Germline-derived CDR1 and CDR2 are MNHNY and SVGAGI (reference sequence). The CDR3 sequence is CASTPRGLNQPQHF. CDR3 DNA sequence: TGTGCCAGCACCCCCAGGGGGCTTAATCAGCCCCAGCATTTT.

This clone was counted a few times. The chain couples TRBV10-3 to TRBJ1-5, with D uncertain. The germline V gene encodes CDR1 ENHRY and CDR2 SYGVKD. The CDR3 extends over 9 amino acids. CDR3 coding DNA: TGTGCTTCGGGACAGCCCCAGCATTTT. It encodes CASGQPQHF.

The chain couples TRBV6-2 or TRBV6-3 to TRBJ2-3, with no clear D. This CDR3 has 13 amino acids. Germline CDR1 MNHEY, CDR2 SVGEGT. V gave up 1 base and J gave up 4 bases, with 6 bases separating them. The CDR3 here is CASSYWPPDTQYF. The CDR3 nucleotides read TGTGCCAGCAGTTACTGGCCTCCAGATACGCAGTATTTT.

The rearrangement links TRBV25-1 to TRBJ2-5; D remains ambiguous. Germline V gives CDR1 MGHDK, CDR2 SYGVNS. The CDR3 length is 12 residues. Trimming took 6 bases from V and 5 from J, leaving 10 bases between them. The CDR3 loop is CASRGSIETQYF. The CDR3 nucleotides are TGTGCCAGCAGGGGCAGCATTGAGACCCAGTACTTC.

This clone was counted once. The rearrangement joins TRBV15 to TRBJ2-2, with TRBD1 as a possible D gene (6 bases). V lost 6 bases, J lost 6 bases, and 17 bases lay in between. Germline V lookup: CDR1 LNHNV, CDR2 YYDKDF (reference sequence). The CDR3 contains 15 residues. CDR3 DNA sequence: TGTGCCACCAGTAATCGGGACAACACGGCCGGGGAGCTGTTTTTT. Amino acid sequence: CATSNRDNTAGELFF.

V is TRBV5-1 and J is TRBJ2-3, with TRBD2 matching over 7 bases. Unmatched junction bases numbered 3, after V lost 3 bases and J lost 2 bases. From germline, CDR1 is SGHRS and CDR2 YFSETQ. This CDR3 region has 14 residues. The CDR3 coding sequence is TGCGCCAGCAGCTGGGGGGGAACCACAGATACGCAGTATTTT. Encoded protein: CASSWGGTTDTQYF.

The chain employs TRBV18 and TRBJ2-5; a possible D gene is TRBD1 (5 bases). Germline V CDR1 and CDR2: KGHSH, LQKENI. Trimming took off 2 bases at V and 9 bases at J, with 16 bases between the two ends. The CDR3 contains 14 residues. The CDR3 DNA follows: TGTGCCAGCTCACCATACCGGACAACCCAGTCCCAGTACTTC. Its translation is CASSPYRTTQSQYF.

Only a few counts were recorded for this clone. The chain has TRBV11-2 and TRBJ1-3; tentative D call: TRBD1 (6 bases). CDR3 length: 12 residues. Germline V CDR1 and CDR2: SGHAT, FQNNGV. V dropped 5 bases and J dropped 4 bases, with 6 bases sitting between them. The CDR3 DNA is TGTGCCAGCAGCGACAGGGGAAACACCATATATTTT. The encoded protein is CASSDRGNTIYF.

The chain combines TRBV10-3 with TRBJ1-4; a weak D match, TRBD1 (6 bases). The CDR3 is made up of 14 amino acids. V gave up 4 bases and J gave up 3 bases, with 9 bases separating them. Looked up from germline, CDR1 is ENHRY and CDR2 is SYGVKD. The CDR3 region has the DNA TGTGCCATCAGTGGAGGGGGGGCTAATGAAAAACTGTTTTTT. This gives the protein CAISGGGANEKLFF.

This chain uses TRBV2 with TRBJ2-3, with D perhaps TRBD2 (6 bases). CDR1 SNHLY and CDR2 FYNNEI come from the germline V gene. Between the trimmed V and J ends, which lost 6 bases and 3 bases, there was a span of 13 bases. The CDR3 length is 14 residues. The CDR3 nucleotides read TGTGCCAGCAGGGAGGTCGGGGGAACAGATACGCAGTATTTT. Translated, it gives CASREVGGTDTQYF.

The chain has TRBV30 and TRBJ1-2; D is unresolved. Germline CDR1 and CDR2: GTSNPN and SVGIG (reference sequence). The V and J ends lost 4 bases and 4 bases respectively, with 16 bases between them. The CDR3 is 14 amino acids. The CDR3 DNA sequence: TGTGCCTGGATTCTTCCTGTGCGTTTCTATGGCTACACCTTC. As protein: CAWILPVRFYGYTF.

The chain links TRBV5-8 to TRBJ1-3; a possible D gene is TRBD1 (5 bases). This CDR3 region has 15 residues. Trimming pared 5 bases from V and 2 bases from J, leaving 14 bases between. CDR1 and CDR2 (germline): SGHTS, YDEGEE. The DNA of the CDR3 is TGTGCCAGCAGTAACGACAGAACTACTGGAAACACCATATATTTT. This translates into CASSNDRTTGNTIYF.

V and J are TRBV28 and TRBJ1-1; D gene ambiguous. V was shortened by 4 bases and J by 10 bases, with 13 bases between the two germline ends. The CDR3 spans 12 residues. The germline CDR1 and CDR2 sequences are MDHEN and SYDVKM. The CDR3 coding sequence is TGTGCCAGCAGTTCCCCCGGACTCCTAGCTTTCTTT. It codes for CASSSPGLLAFF.

Here the CDR3 reads CASSLGAGGMETQYF. CDR3 coding DNA: TGTGCCAGCAGCCTCGGCGCGGGGGGGATGGAGACCCAGTACTTC. This chain connects TRBV3-1 (or the pseudogene TRBV3-2) to TRBJ2-5; 9 bases match TRBD2. V lost 4 bases to trimming and J lost 5 bases; unmatched junction nucleotides: 8. CDR1 and CDR2 (germline): LGHDT, YNNKEL (reference sequence). CDR3 length: 15 amino acids.

The genes are TRBV29-1 and TRBJ2-5; the D gene is possibly TRBD1 (6 bases). V dropped 6 bases and J dropped 0 bases, with 14 bases sitting between them. The germline CDR1 and CDR2 sequences are SQVTM and ANQGSEA. CDR3 size: 14 residues. CDR3 nucleotide sequence: TGCAGCGTCGAACAGAGGGGGTACCAAGAGACCCAGTACTTC. This translates into CSVEQRGYQETQYF.